These 26 T cell receptor beta chains originate from one sample sequenced in a study of T cell responses to AZD1222 COVID-19 vaccine. TCRdb keeps only in-frame clones here, not all; method: immunoSEQ multiplex PCR. The sample has 180,000 or so clones, approximately 92% seen once; the top ten hold around 2.6%. The material was peripheral blood, obtained on day 0 of AZD1222 vaccination. Receptors were obtained from an adult in good health.

This clone was picked up one time. This chain links TRBV18 with TRBJ1-3; perhaps TRBD1 as D (5 bases). This CDR3 contains 15 residues. V was pared by 3 bases and J by 4 bases, with 13 bases between. Germline V gene data show CDR1 as KGHSH and CDR2 as LQKENI. The CDR3 loop is CASSPPGPDGNTIYF. Here the CDR3 DNA reads TGTGCCAGCTCACCCCCGGGACCCGACGGAAACACCATATATTTT. The variable domain in full, with the rest retrieved from reference TRBV18 and TRBJ1-3, is NAGVMQNPRHLVRRRGQEARLRCSPMKGHSHVYWYRQLPEEGLKFMVYLQKENIIDESGMPKERFSAEFPKEGPSILRIQQVVRGDSAAYFCASSPPGPDGNTIYFGEGSWLTVV.

The V call is TRBV10-2, the J call TRBJ2-7, with 7 bases identical to TRBD1. The CDR3 covers 14 residues. J gave up 6 bases and V 4 bases, and 9 bases lay outside the gene matches. Germline lookup yields CDR1 WSHSY and CDR2 SAAADI. CDR3 bases: TGCGCCAGCAGTGCGCTTCGGTCAGGGGGCGAGCAGTACTTC. Translation gives CASSALRSGGEQYF.

The chain couples TRBV2 to TRBJ2-5; no definite D call. The CDR3 has 15 residues. Per germline, CDR1 SNHLY and CDR2 FYNNEI. V gave up 6 bases and J gave up 2 bases, with 16 bases separating them. The CDR3 sequence: CASRDLDLRQETQYF. CDR3 bases: TGTGCCAGCAGGGATCTTGACTTAAGACAAGAGACCCAGTACTTC.

J is TRBJ2-5 and V is TRBV10-3, with D possibly TRBD2 on 5 matching bases. V was pared by 7 bases and J by 5 bases, with 14 bases between. Per germline, CDR1 ENHRY and CDR2 SYGVKD. This CDR3 region has 13 residues. CDR3: CAITEDSRETQYF. CDR3 bases: TGTGCCATCACGGAGGACTCTCGGGAGACCCAGTACTTC.

The genes are TRBV24-1 and TRBJ1-5; possible D gene TRBD1, 5 bases. The CDR3 is 15 amino acids. The ends were cut back, 3 bases at V and 2 bases at J, with 10 bases in the middle. Germline-derived CDR1 and CDR2 are KGHDR and SFDVKD. This CDR3 reads CATSDGGAGNQPQHF. The CDR3 DNA sequence: TGTGCCACCAGTGATGGAGGGGCAGGCAATCAGCCCCAGCATTTT.

This chain joins TRBV5-4 and TRBJ2-4, with TRBD2 matching over 10 bases. The CDR3 sequence is 16 residues long. Germline CDR1 and CDR2: SGHNT and YYREEE (reference sequence). The trim removed 4 bases at V and 0 bases at J, leaving 4 bases unmatched. The DNA of the CDR3 is TGTGCCAGCAGCGTCGGACTAGCGGTAGCCAAAAACATTCAGTACTTC. This encodes CASSVGLAVAKNIQYF.

The J gene is TRBJ1-1, the V gene TRBV30; TRBD1 agrees at 8 bases. The CDR3 totals 13 residues. V shed 3 bases, J shed 4 bases, and the junction held 4 bases outside the gene matches. Germline CDR1 reads GTSNPN; CDR2 reads SVGIG (reference sequence). The CDR3 nucleotides read TGTGCCTGGAGAGCCGACAGGGGCACTGAAGCTTTCTTT. Translated: CAWRADRGTEAFF.

This clone was detected once. The chain couples TRBV19 to TRBJ1-5; 8 nucleotides agree with TRBD1. The CDR3 is 15 residues long. After removal of 1 base from V and 7 bases from J, the junction contained 6 bases not matched to a gene. CDR1 is LNHDA, CDR2 SQIVND, per germline (reference sequence). CDR3 nucleotides: TGTGCCAGTAGTATAGCCGGCAGGGGGCAACAGCCCCAGCATTTT. This encodes CASSIAGRGQQPQHF.

This clone was found once. The CDR3 spells CASSPRGSGSRGEQYF. The CDR3 nucleotides are TGTGCCAGCAGCCCCCGGGGGAGCGGTTCAAGGGGCGAGCAGTACTTC. The V call is TRBV11-2, the J call TRBJ2-7; tentatively, D is TRBD2 (6 bases). Trimming shortened V by 5 bases and J by 6 bases, and 23 bases separated the two germline ends. CDR3 length: 16 residues. The V gene's germline CDR1 is SGHAT and CDR2 FQNNGV.

This rearrangement joins TRBV19 to TRBJ2-7; TRBD2 matches at 10 bases. Germline CDR1 is LNHDA and CDR2 is SQIVND (reference sequence). Trimming removed 5 bases from V and 0 bases from J; junction bases left unmatched: 7. The length of the CDR3 is 16 residues. The CDR3 DNA reads as TGTGCCAGTAGTCTCGTCTCTAGCGGGAGCTCCTACGAGCAGTACTTC. Amino acids: CASSLVSSGSSYEQYF.

The gene calls are TRBV7-2 and TRBJ1-2; 9 bases agree with TRBD1. The trim removed 5 bases at V and 4 bases at J, leaving 8 bases unmatched. Looked up from germline, CDR1 is SGHTA and CDR2 is FQGNSA. There are 15 residues in the CDR3. The chain's CDR3 is CASSVTGGTGYGYTF. In DNA, the CDR3 is TGTGCCAGCAGCGTTACAGGGGGCACTGGCTATGGCTACACCTTC. Supplemented by reference TRBV7-2 and TRBJ1-2, the full variable domain reads GAGVSQSPSNKVTEKGKDVELRCDPISGHTALYWYRQSLGQGLEFLIYFQGNSAPDKSGLPSDRFSAERTGGSVSTLTIQRTQQEDSAVYLCASSVTGGTGYGYTFGSGTRLTVV.

The chain links TRBV9 to TRBJ2-1; D is unclear. Germline CDR1 reads SGDLS; CDR2 reads YYNGEE. This CDR3 has 13 amino acids. The ends were cut back, 3 bases at V and 3 bases at J, with 7 bases in the middle. The CDR3 coding sequence is TGTGCCAGCAGCGACTCTGGCTACAATGAGCAGTTCTTC. Translation gives CASSDSGYNEQFF.

The V gene is TRBV6-2 or TRBV6-3, the J gene TRBJ2-2; D unresolved. Per the germline V gene, CDR1 is MNHEY and CDR2 is SVGEGT. The CDR3 consists of 11 residues. V lost 4 bases to trimming and J lost 5 bases, with 2 bases between them. CDR3 in DNA: TGTGCCAGCAGTTGGACCGGGGAGCTGTTTTTT. Amino acids: CASSWTGELFF.

This chain links TRBV5-1 with TRBJ1-6, with D uncertain. This CDR3 region has 14 residues. Deletions cut 4 bases from V and 7 bases from J, with 12 bases between. The germline V gene encodes CDR1 SGHRS and CDR2 YFSETQ. As DNA, the CDR3 is TGCGCCAGCAGCCTCCGGGTTTCAAATTCACCCCTCCACTTT. It translates to CASSLRVSNSPLHF. The full variable domain, with the rest looked up from reference TRBV5-1 and TRBJ1-6, is KAGVTQTPRYLIKTRGQQVTLSCSPISGHRSVSWYQQTPGQGLQFLFEYFSETQRNKGNFPGRFSGRQFSNSRSEMNVSTLELGDSALYLCASSLRVSNSPLHFGNGTRLTVT.

The rearrangement joins TRBV5-4 to TRBJ1-1; possibly TRBD1 for D (6 bases). Germline V gene sequence: CDR1 SGHNT, CDR2 YYREEE (reference sequence). This CDR3 contains 15 residues. The germline V and J ends were trimmed by 4 bases and 1 base, with 14 bases remaining between them. CDR3 nucleotides: TGTGCCAGCAGCCCGGGGGGGGCGCGGAACACTGAAGCTTTCTTT. It specifies CASSPGGARNTEAFF.

V gene TRBV6-1 combines with J gene TRBJ2-7; D may be TRBD1 or TRBD2 (6 bases each). V was trimmed by 2 bases and J by 6 bases, leaving 14 bases between them. The CDR3 loop spans 14 amino acids. Germline assignment: CDR1 MNHNS and CDR2 SASEGT. The CDR3 nucleotides are TGTGCCAGCAGTGAAATAGGAGGGGGGACCGAGCAGTACTTC. This translates into CASSEIGGGTEQYF.

The chain combines TRBV29-1 with TRBJ1-2; 9 nucleotides match TRBD1. Germline values: CDR1 SQVTM, CDR2 ANQGSEA. Trimming removed 4 bases from V and 8 bases from J; junction bases left unmatched: 8. The CDR3 has 13 residues. The CDR3 loop reads CSVVKTGGYGYTF. In nucleotides, the CDR3 is TGCAGCGTTGTCAAAACAGGGGGCTACGGCTACACCTTC.

V is TRBV28 and J is TRBJ2-5; D possibly matches TRBD1 or TRBD2 (5 bases each). Germline V gives CDR1 MDHEN, CDR2 SYDVKM. V gave up 6 bases and J gave up 5 bases, with 16 bases separating them. This CDR3 is built from 14 residues. CDR3 amino acids: CASSLGPAGETQYF. The CDR3 DNA is TGTGCCAGCAGCCTGGGACCGGCAGGGGAGACCCAGTACTTC.

This chain connects TRBV6-5 to TRBJ2-7; 7 nucleotides line up with TRBD1. The germline CDR1 and CDR2 sequences are MNHEY and SVGAGI. This CDR3 has 15 amino acids. V was clipped by 6 bases and J by 0 bases; unmatched bases: 8. This chain's CDR3 is CASRATGSRSYEQYF. In DNA form, the CDR3 reads TGTGCCAGCAGGGCGACAGGGAGCCGCTCCTACGAGCAGTACTTC.

CDR3 nucleotides: TGTGCCACCAGTGAAACCGGGACACTCTACGAGCAGTACTTC. Its translation: CATSETGTLYEQYF. The chain combines TRBV24-1 with TRBJ2-7; a weak D match, TRBD1 (6 bases). CDR3 length equals 14 residues. V lost 4 bases to trimming and J lost 3 bases, with 12 bases between them. Germline V gene data show CDR1 as KGHDR and CDR2 as SFDVKD.

In this sample, this clone turned up once. J is TRBJ1-1 and V is TRBV5-6, with D possibly TRBD1 on 5 matching bases. The CDR3 sequence is 13 residues long. The V end lost 8 bases, the J end lost 3 bases, and 14 bases lay between the germline ends. CDR1 SGHDT and CDR2 YYEEEE come from the germline V gene. DNA for the CDR3: TGTGCCAGTCACGACAGTGTTGACACTGAAGCTTTCTTT. Amino acids: CASHDSVDTEAFF.

The chain carries TRBV5-1 and TRBJ2-2; 8 positions match TRBD1. The germline V gene has CDR1 SGHRS and CDR2 YFSETQ. The CDR3 runs 15 residues. J was trimmed by 2 bases and V by 4 bases; bases with no gene match: 4. The CDR3 is CASSPGQGNTGELFF. CDR3 nucleotide sequence: TGCGCCAGCAGCCCCGGACAGGGAAACACCGGGGAGCTGTTTTTT.

The chain joins TRBV12-5 to TRBJ2-7, with D possibly matching TRBD2 (6 bases). CDR3 size: 13 residues. V lost 7 bases to trimming and J lost 1 base, with 11 bases between them. CDR1 and CDR2 from the germline V gene are LGHNT and FRNRAP. CDR3 DNA: TGTGCTAGTGCCCTGGGAGGTTCCTACGAGCAGTACTTC. Encoded protein: CASALGGSYEQYF.

This clone occurred once. The chain has TRBV25-1 and TRBJ1-1, with D hard to call. The CDR3 contains 14 residues. Trimming pared 3 bases from V and 1 base from J, leaving 9 bases between. From germline, CDR1 is MGHDK and CDR2 SYGVNS. CDR3 residues: CASSDYSKNTEAFF. The CDR3 region has the DNA TGTGCCAGCAGTGATTACAGTAAGAACACTGAAGCTTTCTTT.

This clone was seen once. The genes are TRBV16 and TRBJ1-5; TRBD1 is a possible D gene (5 bases). V lost 4 bases to trimming and J lost 1 base, with 20 bases between them. This CDR3 has 18 residues. Germline V gene lookup returns CDR1 KGHSY and CDR2 FQNENV. The CDR3 nucleotides read TGTGCCAGCAGCCGTATCGGGGCGGGAGTTTTGAGCAATCAGCCCCAGCATTTT. This translates into CASSRIGAGVLSNQPQHF.

Written as DNA, the CDR3 is TGTGCCAGTAGTCCGACGGAAGCTTTCAATCAGCCCCAGCATTTT. This gives the protein CASSPTEAFNQPQHF. The chain is built from TRBV19 and TRBJ1-5; D is ambiguous. V dropped 5 bases and J dropped 3 bases, with 14 bases sitting between them. Germline V gene lookup returns CDR1 LNHDA and CDR2 SQIVND (reference sequence). CDR3 size: 15 residues.